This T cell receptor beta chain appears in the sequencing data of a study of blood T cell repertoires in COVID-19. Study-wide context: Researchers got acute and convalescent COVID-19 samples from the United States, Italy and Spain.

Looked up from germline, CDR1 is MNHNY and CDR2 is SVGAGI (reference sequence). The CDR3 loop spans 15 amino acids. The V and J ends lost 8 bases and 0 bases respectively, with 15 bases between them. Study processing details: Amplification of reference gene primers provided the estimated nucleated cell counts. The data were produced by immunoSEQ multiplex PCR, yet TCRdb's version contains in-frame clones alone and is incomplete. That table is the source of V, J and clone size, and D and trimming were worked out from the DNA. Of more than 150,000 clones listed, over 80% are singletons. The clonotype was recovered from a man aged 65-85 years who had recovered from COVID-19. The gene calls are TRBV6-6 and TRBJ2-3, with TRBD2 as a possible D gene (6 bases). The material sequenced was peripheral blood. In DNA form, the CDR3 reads TGTGCCAGCCGAGCGGGCGGAGCTAGCACAGATACGCAGTATTTT. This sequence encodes CASRAGGASTDTQYF.